The 13 T cell receptor beta chains in this list originate from one sample, sequenced in a study of CD8 T cells in Susac syndrome. When the RNA was reverse transcribed, random hexamers were used with an input of roughly 0.45 to 1 ug. TCRdb independently ran MiXCR on the immunoSEQ multiplex PCR reads; one entry per CDR3 protein. This table has 110,000 or so distinct CDR3 sequences, around nine tenths appearing once. Sequenced input: CD4+ T cells from PBMCs. Every receptor here comes from a human donor in good health.

This clonotype appeared once. The J gene is TRBJ2-7, the V gene TRBV12-3 or TRBV12-4; unclear D gene. Trimming stripped 5 bases from V and 4 bases from J, with 12 bases between. The CDR3 covers 13 residues. CDR3 sequence (DNA): TGTGCCAGCAGTCTTCAAGCCCAGTACGAGCAGTACTTC. It encodes CASSLQAQYEQYF.

This clonotype has only one observation. The J gene is TRBJ2-7, the V gene TRBV7-9; 7 bases line up with TRBD2. The CDR3 consists of 15 residues. Germline assignment: CDR1 SEHNR and CDR2 FQNEAQ (reference sequence). The V gene end was trimmed by 5 bases and the J gene end by 3 bases; junction bases not matched to a gene: 10. The CDR3 DNA is TGTGCCAGCAGCCCAGGCGGAGTAGCGGGCTACGAGCAGTACTTC. Its translation is CASSPGGVAGYEQYF.

As DNA, the CDR3 is TGTGCCAGCAGTTCCCTCAGGGGGGGCAATGAGCAGTTCTTC. It is translated as CASSSLRGGNEQFF. This chain links TRBV6-5 with TRBJ2-1; D may match TRBD1 or TRBD2 (7 bases each). The CDR3 sequence is 14 residues long. The germline V gene encodes CDR1 MNHEY and CDR2 SVGAGI. Trimming pared 4 bases from V and 6 bases from J, leaving 13 bases between.

V is TRBV24-1 and J is TRBJ2-1; D gene ambiguous. Germline CDR1 reads KGHDR; CDR2 reads SFDVKD. This CDR3 has 12 amino acids. Trimming shortened V by 5 bases and J by 6 bases, and 7 bases separated the two germline ends. CDR3 amino acids: CATSAGLNEQFF. CDR3 DNA sequence: TGTGCCACCAGTGCCGGCCTCAATGAGCAGTTCTTC.

This chain links TRBV5-1 with TRBJ2-2, with D unresolved. CDR3 length: 16 residues. The V end lost 4 bases, the J end lost 0 bases, and 13 bases lay between the germline ends. In germline, CDR1 is SGHRS, CDR2 YFSETQ. The CDR3 spells CASSASTFANTGELFF. CDR3 DNA: TGCGCCAGCAGCGCCTCGACCTTCGCGAACACCGGGGAGCTGTTTTTT.

The rearrangement uses TRBV25-1 and TRBJ2-3, with no clear D. The V end lost 2 bases, the J end lost 2 bases, and 11 bases lay between the germline ends. Germline lookup yields CDR1 MGHDK and CDR2 SYGVNS. The CDR3 consists of 15 residues. The CDR3 reads CASSETRQNTDTQYF. DNA of the CDR3: TGTGCCAGCAGTGAAACACGGCAAAACACAGATACGCAGTATTTT.

This rearrangement joins TRBV20-1 to TRBJ2-1; D is perhaps TRBD1 (6 bases). The CDR3 sequence is 14 residues long. The germline V gene encodes CDR1 DFQATT and CDR2 SNEGSKA (reference sequence). V lost 2 bases, J lost 5 bases, and 13 bases lay in between. The CDR3 nucleotides are TGCAGTGCTAGACTACCTACAGGGAACAATGAGCAGTTCTTC. Its protein is CSARLPTGNNEQFF.

This sequence joins TRBV19 and TRBJ2-6; D perhaps matches TRBD1 (5 bases). The CDR3 contains 22 residues. Trimming left V 3 bases short and J 4 bases short, with 31 bases between. Germline V CDR1 and CDR2: LNHDA, SQIVND (reference sequence). Written as DNA, the CDR3 is TGTGCCAGTAGTATTTTAAGCTCAGGGTGGGATATTACCCTTCCCGGGGCCAACGTCCTGACTTTC. Its translation is CASSILSSGWDITLPGANVLTF.

The chain recombines TRBV5-1 with TRBJ1-5; TRBD1 aligns across 10 bases. The germline CDR1 and CDR2 sequences are SGHRS and YFSETQ. This CDR3 has 15 residues. Unmatched junction bases numbered 6, after V lost 4 bases and J lost 5 bases. Written as DNA, the CDR3 is TGCGCCAGCAGCCGGACAGGGGGTAGGGATCAGCCCCAGCATTTT. It encodes CASSRTGGRDQPQHF.

The V gene is TRBV20-1, the J gene TRBJ2-1; D may be TRBD1 or TRBD2 (5 bases each). Germline V gene sequence: CDR1 DFQATT, CDR2 SNEGSKA (reference sequence). Deletions cut 2 bases from V and 10 bases from J, with 21 bases between. This CDR3 contains 15 residues. The CDR3 DNA reads as TGCAGTGCTAGATTGGGCAGAAGGACAAGGGAGGAGCAGTTCTTC. Translation: CSARLGRRTREEQFF.

V gene TRBV20-1 combines with J gene TRBJ1-4; 8 nucleotides align to TRBD1. The CDR3 runs 14 residues. J gave up 7 bases and V 5 bases, and 9 bases lay outside the gene matches. Germline CDR1 is DFQATT and CDR2 is SNEGSKA (reference sequence). The CDR3 DNA sequence: TGCAGTGCTCAAGGGACAGGACCCACTGAAAAACTGTTTTTT. Its protein is CSAQGTGPTEKLFF.

CDR3 bases: TGTGCCAGCAGCTGGGGACCCGGTTACACCTTC. It is translated as CASSWGPGYTF. The chain employs TRBV7-9 and TRBJ1-2; the D gene is possibly TRBD1 (5 bases). Trimming pared 4 bases from V and 11 bases from J, leaving 11 bases between. The CDR3 runs 11 residues. Germline CDR1 and CDR2: SEHNR and FQNEAQ (reference sequence).

As DNA, the CDR3 is TGTGCCAGCAGCCGCGACGGGGGATTGCCCCAGCATTTT. Translating gives CASSRDGGLPQHF. The chain combines TRBV12-3 or TRBV12-4 with TRBJ1-5, with D perhaps matching TRBD1 (5 bases). V lost 6 bases, J lost 9 bases, and 15 bases lay in between. This CDR3 contains 13 residues.